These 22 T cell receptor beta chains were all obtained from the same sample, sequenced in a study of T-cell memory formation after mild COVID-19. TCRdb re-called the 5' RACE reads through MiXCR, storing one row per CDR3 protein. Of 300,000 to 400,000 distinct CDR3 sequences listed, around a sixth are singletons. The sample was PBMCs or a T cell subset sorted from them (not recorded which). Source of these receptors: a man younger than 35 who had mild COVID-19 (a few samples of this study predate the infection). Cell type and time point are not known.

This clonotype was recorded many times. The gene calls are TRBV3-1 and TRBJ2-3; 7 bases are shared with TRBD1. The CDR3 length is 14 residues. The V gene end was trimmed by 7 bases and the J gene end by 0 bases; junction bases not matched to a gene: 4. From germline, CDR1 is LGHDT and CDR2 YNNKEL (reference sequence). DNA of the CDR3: TGTGCCAGCAAAACAGGGGAGAGCACAGATACGCAGTATTTT. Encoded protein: CASKTGESTDTQYF.

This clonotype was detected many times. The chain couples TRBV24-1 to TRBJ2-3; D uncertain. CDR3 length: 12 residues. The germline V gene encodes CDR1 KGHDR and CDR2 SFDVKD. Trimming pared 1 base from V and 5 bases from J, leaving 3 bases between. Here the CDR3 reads CATSDLGDTQYF. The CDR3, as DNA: TGTGCCACCAGTGATTTAGGAGATACGCAGTATTTT.

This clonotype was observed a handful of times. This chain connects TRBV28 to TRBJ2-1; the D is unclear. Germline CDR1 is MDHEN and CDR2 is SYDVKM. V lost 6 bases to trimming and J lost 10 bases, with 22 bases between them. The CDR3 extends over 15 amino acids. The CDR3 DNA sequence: TGTGCCAGCAGCCTCATCTGGTCTTACTCGGACGAGCAGTTCTTC. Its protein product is CASSLIWSYSDEQFF.

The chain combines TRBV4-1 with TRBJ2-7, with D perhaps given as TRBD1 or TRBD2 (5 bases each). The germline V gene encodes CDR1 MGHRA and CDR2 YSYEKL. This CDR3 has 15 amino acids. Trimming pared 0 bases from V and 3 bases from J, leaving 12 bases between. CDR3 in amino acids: CASSQEWGMGYEQYF. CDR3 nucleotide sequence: TGCGCCAGCAGCCAAGAATGGGGGATGGGCTACGAGCAGTACTTC.

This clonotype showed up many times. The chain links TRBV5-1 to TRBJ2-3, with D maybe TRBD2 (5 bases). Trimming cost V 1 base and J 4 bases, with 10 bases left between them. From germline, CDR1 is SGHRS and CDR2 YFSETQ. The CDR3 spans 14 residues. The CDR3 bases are TGCGCCAGCAGCTTGTACTCGGAGGCAGATACGCAGTATTTT. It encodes CASSLYSEADTQYF.

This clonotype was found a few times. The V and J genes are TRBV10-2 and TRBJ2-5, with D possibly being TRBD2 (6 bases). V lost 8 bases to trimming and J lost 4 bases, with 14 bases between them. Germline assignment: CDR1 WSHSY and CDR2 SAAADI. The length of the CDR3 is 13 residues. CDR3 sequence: CASGKRAVETQYF. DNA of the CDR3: TGCGCCAGCGGAAAGCGGGCGGTAGAGACCCAGTACTTC.

The CDR3 coding sequence is TGTGCCAGCAGCTTGGACAGGGACCATACGCAGTATTTT. Protein sequence: CASSLDRDHTQYF. The rearrangement links TRBV11-2 to TRBJ2-3; 8 positions agree with TRBD1. The CDR3 has 13 amino acids. Germline lookup yields CDR1 SGHAT and CDR2 FQNNGV. The ends lost 3 bases at V and 7 bases at J; junction bases unmatched: 3.

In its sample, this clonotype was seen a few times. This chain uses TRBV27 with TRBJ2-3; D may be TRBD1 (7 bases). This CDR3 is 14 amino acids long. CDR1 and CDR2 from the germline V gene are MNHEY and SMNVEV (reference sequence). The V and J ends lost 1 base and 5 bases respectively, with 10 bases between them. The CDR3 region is CASSLWQGGDTQYF. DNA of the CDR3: TGTGCCAGCAGTTTATGGCAGGGGGGAGATACGCAGTATTTT.

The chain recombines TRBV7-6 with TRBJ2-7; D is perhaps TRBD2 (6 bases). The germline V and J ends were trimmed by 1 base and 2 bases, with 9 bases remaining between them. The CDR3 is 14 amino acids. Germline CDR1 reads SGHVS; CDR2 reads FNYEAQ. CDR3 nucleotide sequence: TGTGCCAGCAGCTTAGGGGCTAGCGCCTACGAGCAGTACTTC. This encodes CASSLGASAYEQYF.

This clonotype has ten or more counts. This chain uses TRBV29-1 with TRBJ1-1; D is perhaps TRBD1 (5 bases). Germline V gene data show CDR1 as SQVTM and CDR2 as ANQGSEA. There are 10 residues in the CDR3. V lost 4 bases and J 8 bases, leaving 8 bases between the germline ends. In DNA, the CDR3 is TGCAGCGTTGGGGACGGCGAAGCTTTCTTT. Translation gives CSVGDGEAFF.

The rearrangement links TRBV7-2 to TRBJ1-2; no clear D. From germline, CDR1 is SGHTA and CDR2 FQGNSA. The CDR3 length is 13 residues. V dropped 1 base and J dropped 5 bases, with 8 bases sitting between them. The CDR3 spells CASSLELGYGYTF. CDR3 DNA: TGTGCCAGCAGCTTAGAGCTAGGGTATGGCTACACCTTC. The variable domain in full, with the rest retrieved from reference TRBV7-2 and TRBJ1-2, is GAGVSQSPSNKVTEKGKDVELRCDPISGHTALYWYRQSLGQGLEFLIYFQGNSAPDKSGLPSDRFSAERTGGSVSTLTIQRTQQEDSAVYLCASSLELGYGYTFGSGTRLTVV.

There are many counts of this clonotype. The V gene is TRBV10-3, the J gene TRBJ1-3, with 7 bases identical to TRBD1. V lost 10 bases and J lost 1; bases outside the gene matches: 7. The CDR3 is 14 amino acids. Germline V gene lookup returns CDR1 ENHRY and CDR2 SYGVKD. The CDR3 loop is CATRDSNSGNTIYF. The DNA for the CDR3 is TGTGCCACCCGGGACAGCAATTCTGGAAACACCATATATTTT.

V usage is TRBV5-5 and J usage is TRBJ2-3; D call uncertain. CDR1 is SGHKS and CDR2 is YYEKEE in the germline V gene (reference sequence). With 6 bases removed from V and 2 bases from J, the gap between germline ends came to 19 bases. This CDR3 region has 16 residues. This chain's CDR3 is CASTQLARPSTDTQYF. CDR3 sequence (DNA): TGTGCCAGCACCCAGTTGGCCAGGCCTTCCACAGATACGCAGTATTTT. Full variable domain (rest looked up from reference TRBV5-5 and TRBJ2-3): DAGVTQSPTHLIKTRGQQVTLRCSPISGHKSVSWYQQVLGQGPQFIFQYYEKEERGRGNFPDRFSARQFPNYSSELNVNALLLGDSALYLCASTQLARPSTDTQYFGPGTRLTVL.

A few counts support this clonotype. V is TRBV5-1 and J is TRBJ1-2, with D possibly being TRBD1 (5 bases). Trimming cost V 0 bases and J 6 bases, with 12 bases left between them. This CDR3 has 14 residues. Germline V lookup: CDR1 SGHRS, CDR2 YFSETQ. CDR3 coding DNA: TGCGCCAGCAGCTTGGCCGGGAGGGGTGATGGCTACACCTTC. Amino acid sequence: CASSLAGRGDGYTF.

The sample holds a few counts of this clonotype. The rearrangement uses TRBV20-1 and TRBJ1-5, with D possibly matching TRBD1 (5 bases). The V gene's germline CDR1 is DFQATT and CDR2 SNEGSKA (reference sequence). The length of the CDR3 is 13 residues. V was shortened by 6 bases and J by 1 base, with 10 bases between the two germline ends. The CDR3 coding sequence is TGCAGTGCACAGGAGTCCAGCAATCAGCCCCAGCATTTT. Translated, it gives CSAQESSNQPQHF.

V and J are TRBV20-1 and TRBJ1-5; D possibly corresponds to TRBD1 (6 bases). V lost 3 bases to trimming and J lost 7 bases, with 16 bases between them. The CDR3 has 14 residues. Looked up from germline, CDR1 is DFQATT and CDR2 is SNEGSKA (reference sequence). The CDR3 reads CSASPTGPGQPQHF. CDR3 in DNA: TGCAGTGCTAGCCCGACAGGCCCCGGGCAGCCCCAGCATTTT.

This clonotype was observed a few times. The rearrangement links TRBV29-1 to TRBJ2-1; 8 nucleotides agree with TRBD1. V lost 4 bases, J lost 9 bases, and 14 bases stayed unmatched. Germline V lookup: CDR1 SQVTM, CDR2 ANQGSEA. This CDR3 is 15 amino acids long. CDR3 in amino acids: CSVVKSGGFLGEQFF. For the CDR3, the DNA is TGCAGCGTTGTTAAATCAGGGGGCTTTTTAGGTGAGCAGTTCTTC.

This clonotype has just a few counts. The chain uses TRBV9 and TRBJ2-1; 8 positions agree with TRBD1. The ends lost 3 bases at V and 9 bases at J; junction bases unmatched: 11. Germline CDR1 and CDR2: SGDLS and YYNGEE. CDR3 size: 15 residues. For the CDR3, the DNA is TGTGCCAGCAGCGGTCTTGCTACAGGGGGTGGTGAGCAGTTCTTC. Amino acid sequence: CASSGLATGGGEQFF. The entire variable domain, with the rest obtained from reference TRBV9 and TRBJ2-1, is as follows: DSGVTQTPKHLITATGQRVTLRCSPRSGDLSVYWYQQSLDQGLQFLIQYYNGEERAKGNILERFSAQQFPDLHSELNLSSLELGDSALYFCASSGLATGGGEQFFGPGTRLTVL.

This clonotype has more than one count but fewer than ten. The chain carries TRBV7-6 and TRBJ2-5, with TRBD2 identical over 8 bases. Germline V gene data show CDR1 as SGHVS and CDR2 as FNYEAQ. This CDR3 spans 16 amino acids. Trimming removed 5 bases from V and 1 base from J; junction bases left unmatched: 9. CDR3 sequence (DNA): TGTGCCAGCAGCCCGACCGGACTAGCAAGCCAAGAGACCCAGTACTTC. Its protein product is CASSPTGLASQETQYF.

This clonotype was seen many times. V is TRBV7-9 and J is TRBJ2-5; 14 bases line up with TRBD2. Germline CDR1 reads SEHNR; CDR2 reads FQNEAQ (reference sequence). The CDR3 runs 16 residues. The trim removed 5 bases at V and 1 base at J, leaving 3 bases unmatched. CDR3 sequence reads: CASSQGLAGVQETQYF. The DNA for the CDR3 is TGTGCCAGCAGCCAGGGACTAGCGGGGGTCCAAGAGACCCAGTACTTC. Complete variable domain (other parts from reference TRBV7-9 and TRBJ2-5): DTGVSQNPRHKITKRGQNVTFRCDPISEHNRLYWYRQTLGQGPEFLTYFQNEAQLEKSRLLSDRFSAERPKGSFSTLEIQRTEQGDSAMYLCASSQGLAGVQETQYFGPGTRLLVL.

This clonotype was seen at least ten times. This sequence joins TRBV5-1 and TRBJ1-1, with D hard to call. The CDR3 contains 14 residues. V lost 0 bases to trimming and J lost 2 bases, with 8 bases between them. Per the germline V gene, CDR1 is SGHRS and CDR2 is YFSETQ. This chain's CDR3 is CASSLDLYNTEAFF. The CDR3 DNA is TGCGCCAGCAGCTTGGATTTATATAACACTGAAGCTTTCTTT.

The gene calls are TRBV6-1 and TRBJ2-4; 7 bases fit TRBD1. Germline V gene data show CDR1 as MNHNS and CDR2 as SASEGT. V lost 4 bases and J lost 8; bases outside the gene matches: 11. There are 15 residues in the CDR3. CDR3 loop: CASSADRDGEDIQYF. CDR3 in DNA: TGTGCCAGCAGTGCCGACAGGGACGGAGAGGACATTCAGTACTTC.